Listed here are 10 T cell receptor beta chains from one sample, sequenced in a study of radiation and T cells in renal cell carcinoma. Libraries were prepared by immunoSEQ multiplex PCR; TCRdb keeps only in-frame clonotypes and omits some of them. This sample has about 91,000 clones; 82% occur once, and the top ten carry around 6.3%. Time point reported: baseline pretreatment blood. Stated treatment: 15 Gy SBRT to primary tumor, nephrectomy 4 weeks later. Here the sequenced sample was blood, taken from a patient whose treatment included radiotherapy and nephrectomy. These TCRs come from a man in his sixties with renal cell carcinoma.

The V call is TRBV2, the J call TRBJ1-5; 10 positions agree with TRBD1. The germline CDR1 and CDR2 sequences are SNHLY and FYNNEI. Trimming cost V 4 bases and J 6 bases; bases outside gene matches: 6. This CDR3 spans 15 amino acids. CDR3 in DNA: TGTGCCAGCAGTGTCCCGGGACAGGGGCCTCAGCCCCAGCATTTT. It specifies CASSVPGQGPQPQHF.

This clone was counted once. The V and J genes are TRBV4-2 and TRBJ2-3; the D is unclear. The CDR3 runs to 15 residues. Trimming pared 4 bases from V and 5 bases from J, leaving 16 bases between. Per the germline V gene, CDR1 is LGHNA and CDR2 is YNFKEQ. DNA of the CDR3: TGTGCCAGCAGCCTTATCGGCTCTCAAGGAGATACGCAGTATTTT. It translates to CASSLIGSQGDTQYF.

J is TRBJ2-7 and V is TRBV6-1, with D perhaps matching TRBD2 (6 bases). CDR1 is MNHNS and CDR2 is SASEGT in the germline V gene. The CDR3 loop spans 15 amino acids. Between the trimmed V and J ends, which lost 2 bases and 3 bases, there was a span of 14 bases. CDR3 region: CASSESAGRVYEQYF. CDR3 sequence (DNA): TGTGCCAGCAGTGAATCGGCGGGACGGGTCTACGAGCAGTACTTC.

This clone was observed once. The CDR3 bases are TGTGCCAGCAGCTCTGGACTATCCCCCTACGAGCAGTACTTC. This encodes CASSSGLSPYEQYF. The V gene is TRBV7-6, the J gene TRBJ2-7; D is perhaps TRBD2 (6 bases). Deletions cut 4 bases from V and 2 bases from J, with 12 bases between. This CDR3 contains 14 residues. CDR1 and CDR2 (germline): SGHVS, FNYEAQ.

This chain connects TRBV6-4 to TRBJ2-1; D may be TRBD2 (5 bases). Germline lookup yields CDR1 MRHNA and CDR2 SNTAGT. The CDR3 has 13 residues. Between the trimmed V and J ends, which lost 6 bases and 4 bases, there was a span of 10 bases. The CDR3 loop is CASRRDVYNEQFF. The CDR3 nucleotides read TGTGCCAGCAGACGGGATGTATACAATGAGCAGTTCTTC.

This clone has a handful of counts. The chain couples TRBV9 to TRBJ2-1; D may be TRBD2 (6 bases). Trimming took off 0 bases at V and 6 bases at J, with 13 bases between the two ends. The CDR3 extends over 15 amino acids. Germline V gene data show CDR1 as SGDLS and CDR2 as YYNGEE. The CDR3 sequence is CASSVVALGGNEQFF. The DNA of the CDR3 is TGTGCCAGCAGCGTAGTAGCGCTGGGAGGCAATGAGCAGTTCTTC.

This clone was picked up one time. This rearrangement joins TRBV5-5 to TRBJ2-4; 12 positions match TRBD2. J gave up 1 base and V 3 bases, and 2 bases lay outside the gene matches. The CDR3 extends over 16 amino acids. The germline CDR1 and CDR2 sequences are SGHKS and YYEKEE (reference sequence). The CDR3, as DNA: TGTGCCAGCAGCTCTCTAGCGGGAGGGGCCAAAAACATTCAGTACTTC. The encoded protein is CASSSLAGGAKNIQYF.

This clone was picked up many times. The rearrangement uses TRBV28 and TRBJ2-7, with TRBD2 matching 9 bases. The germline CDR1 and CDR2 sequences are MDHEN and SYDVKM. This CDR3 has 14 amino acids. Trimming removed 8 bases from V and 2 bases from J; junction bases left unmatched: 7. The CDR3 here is CASLPGLATYEQYF. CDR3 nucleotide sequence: TGTGCCAGCCTCCCGGGACTAGCTACCTACGAGCAGTACTTC.

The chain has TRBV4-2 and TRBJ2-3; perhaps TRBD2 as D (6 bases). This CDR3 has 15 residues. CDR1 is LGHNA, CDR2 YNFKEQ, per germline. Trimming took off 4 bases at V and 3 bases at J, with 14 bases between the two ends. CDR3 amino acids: CASSRSQGGTDTQYF. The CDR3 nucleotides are TGTGCCAGCAGCCGTTCTCAGGGAGGAACAGATACGCAGTATTTT.

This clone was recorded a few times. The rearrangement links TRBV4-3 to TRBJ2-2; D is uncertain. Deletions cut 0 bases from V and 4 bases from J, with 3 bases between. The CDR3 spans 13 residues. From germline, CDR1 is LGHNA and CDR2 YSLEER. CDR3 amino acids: CASSQDRTGELFF. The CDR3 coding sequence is TGCGCCAGCAGCCAAGATCGCACCGGGGAGCTGTTTTTT.